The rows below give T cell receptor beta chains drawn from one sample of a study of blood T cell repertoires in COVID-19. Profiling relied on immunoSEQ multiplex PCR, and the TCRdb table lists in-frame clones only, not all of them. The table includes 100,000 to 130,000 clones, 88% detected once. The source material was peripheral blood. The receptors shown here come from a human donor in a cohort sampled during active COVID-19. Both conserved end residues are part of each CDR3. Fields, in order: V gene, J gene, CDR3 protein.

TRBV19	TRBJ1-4	CASSEAQGREKLFF
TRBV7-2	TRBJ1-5	CASSGTVGQPQHF
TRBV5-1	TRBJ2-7	CASSRGQDVLEQYF
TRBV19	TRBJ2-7	CASSWGGTDYEQYF
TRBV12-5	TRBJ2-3	CASGPSRDTQYF
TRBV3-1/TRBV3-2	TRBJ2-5	CASSQADGGRETQYF
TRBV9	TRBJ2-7	CASSGEGSGGQYF
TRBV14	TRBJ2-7	CASSRLGQGADEQYF
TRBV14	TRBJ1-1	CASSQGAYRGHKTFF
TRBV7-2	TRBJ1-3	CASSLGQASSGNTIYF
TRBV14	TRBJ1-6	CASSRPPGTTLHF
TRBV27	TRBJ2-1	CASRVTGPYNEQFF
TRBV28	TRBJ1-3	CASSSDRFLSGNTIYF
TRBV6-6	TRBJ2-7	CASSYPRDRVRSEQYF